This TCR beta chain stems from a study of a mutant IDH1 vaccine in newly diagnosed glioma. TCRdb's copy holds only in-frame clones and misses some; the assay was immunoSEQ multiplex PCR. In the table there are some 38,000 clones, over 70% of which are singletons. V lost 0 bases and J lost 8; bases outside the gene matches: 6. Per germline, CDR1 PRHDT and CDR2 FYEKMQ (reference sequence). This CDR3 contains 15 residues. Concerning this clone itself: Its antigen is not identified.

Specified time point: week 47, end of study. Each dose delivered 300 ug of mutant IDH1 20-mer peptide subcutaneously with imiquimod. Patients came in for eight vaccinations, in weeks 1, 3, 5, 7, 11, 15, 19 and 23. There were new WHO grade 3 or 4 astrocytomas in the donors, and these were IDH1-mutant and ATRX-lost. The source material was PBMCs, sampled from a glioma patient whose treatment included an IDH1 peptide vaccine. This sequence was found in a man in his forties or fifties with glioma. The chain has TRBV13 and TRBJ1-2, with 10 bases matching TRBD1. The CDR3 nucleotides read TGTGCCAGCAGCTTAGGGAGACAGGGGGCGATGGGCTACACCTTC. Protein sequence: CASSLGRQGAMGYTF.